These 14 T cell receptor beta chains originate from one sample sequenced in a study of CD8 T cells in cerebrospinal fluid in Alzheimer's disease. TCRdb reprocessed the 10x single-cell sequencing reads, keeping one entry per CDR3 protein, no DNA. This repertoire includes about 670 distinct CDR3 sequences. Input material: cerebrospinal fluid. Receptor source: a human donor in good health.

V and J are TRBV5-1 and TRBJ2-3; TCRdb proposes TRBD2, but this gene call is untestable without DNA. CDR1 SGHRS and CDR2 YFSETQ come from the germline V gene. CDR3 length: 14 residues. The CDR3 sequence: CASEIAGGSDTQYF.

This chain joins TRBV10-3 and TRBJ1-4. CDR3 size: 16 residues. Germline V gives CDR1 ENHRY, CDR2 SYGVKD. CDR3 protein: CAISESLGRANEKLFF.

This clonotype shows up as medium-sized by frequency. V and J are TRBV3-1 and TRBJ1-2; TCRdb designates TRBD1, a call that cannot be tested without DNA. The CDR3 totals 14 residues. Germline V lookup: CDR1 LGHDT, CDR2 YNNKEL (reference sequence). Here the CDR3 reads CASSQEGEGYGYTF. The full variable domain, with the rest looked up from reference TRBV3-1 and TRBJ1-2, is DTAVSQTPKYLVTQMGNDKSIKCEQNLGHDTMYWYKQDSKKFLKIMFSYNNKELIINETVPNRFSPKSPDKAHLNLHINSLELGDSAVYFCASSQEGEGYGYTFGSGTRLTVV.

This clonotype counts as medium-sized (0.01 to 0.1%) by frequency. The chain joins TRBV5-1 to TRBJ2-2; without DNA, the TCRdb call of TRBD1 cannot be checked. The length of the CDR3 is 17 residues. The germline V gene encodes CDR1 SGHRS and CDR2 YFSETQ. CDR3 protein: CASGLPPDRGQTGELFF.

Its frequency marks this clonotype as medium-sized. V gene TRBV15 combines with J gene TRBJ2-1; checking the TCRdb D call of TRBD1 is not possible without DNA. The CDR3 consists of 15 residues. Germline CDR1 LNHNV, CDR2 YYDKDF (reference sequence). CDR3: CATSVQGGPYNEQFF.

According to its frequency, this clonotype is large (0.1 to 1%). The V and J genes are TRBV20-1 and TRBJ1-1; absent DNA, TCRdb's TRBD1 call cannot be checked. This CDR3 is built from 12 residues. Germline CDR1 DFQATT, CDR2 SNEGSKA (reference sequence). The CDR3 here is CSAWDRNTEAFF.

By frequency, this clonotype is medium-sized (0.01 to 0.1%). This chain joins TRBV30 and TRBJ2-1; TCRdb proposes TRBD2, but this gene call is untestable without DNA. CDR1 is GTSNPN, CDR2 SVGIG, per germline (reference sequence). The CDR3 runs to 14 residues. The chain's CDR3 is CAWSPGLAGNEQFF.

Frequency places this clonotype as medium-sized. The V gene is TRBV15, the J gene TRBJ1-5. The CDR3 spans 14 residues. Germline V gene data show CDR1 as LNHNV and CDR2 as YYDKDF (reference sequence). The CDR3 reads CATSRGVDWQPQHF.

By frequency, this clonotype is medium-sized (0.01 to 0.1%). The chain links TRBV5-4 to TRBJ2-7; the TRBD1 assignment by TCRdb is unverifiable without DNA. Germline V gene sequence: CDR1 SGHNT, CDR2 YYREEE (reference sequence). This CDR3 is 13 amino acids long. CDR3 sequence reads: CASSQQGADEQYF.

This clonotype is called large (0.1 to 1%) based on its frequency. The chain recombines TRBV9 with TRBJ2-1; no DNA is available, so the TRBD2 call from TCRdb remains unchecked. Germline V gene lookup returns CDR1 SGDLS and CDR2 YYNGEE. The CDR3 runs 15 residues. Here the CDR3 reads CASSAGLADYNEQFF.

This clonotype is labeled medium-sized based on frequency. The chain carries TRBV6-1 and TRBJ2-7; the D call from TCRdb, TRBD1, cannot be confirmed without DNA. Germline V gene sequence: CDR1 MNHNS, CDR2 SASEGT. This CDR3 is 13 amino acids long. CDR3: CASRGEKYYEQYF.

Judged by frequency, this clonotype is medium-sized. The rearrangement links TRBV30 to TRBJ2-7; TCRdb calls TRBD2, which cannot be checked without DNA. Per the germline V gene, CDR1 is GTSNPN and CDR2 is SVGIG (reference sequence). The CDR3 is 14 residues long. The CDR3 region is CAWSAGGARYEQYF.

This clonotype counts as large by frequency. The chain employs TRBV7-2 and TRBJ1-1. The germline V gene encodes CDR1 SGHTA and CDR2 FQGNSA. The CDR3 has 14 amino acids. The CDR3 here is CASSLRGLNTEAFF.

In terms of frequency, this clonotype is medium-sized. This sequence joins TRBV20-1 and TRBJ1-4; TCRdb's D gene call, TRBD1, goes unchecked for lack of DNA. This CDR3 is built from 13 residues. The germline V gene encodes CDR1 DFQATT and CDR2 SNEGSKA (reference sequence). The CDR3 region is CSARRDRNEKLFF.